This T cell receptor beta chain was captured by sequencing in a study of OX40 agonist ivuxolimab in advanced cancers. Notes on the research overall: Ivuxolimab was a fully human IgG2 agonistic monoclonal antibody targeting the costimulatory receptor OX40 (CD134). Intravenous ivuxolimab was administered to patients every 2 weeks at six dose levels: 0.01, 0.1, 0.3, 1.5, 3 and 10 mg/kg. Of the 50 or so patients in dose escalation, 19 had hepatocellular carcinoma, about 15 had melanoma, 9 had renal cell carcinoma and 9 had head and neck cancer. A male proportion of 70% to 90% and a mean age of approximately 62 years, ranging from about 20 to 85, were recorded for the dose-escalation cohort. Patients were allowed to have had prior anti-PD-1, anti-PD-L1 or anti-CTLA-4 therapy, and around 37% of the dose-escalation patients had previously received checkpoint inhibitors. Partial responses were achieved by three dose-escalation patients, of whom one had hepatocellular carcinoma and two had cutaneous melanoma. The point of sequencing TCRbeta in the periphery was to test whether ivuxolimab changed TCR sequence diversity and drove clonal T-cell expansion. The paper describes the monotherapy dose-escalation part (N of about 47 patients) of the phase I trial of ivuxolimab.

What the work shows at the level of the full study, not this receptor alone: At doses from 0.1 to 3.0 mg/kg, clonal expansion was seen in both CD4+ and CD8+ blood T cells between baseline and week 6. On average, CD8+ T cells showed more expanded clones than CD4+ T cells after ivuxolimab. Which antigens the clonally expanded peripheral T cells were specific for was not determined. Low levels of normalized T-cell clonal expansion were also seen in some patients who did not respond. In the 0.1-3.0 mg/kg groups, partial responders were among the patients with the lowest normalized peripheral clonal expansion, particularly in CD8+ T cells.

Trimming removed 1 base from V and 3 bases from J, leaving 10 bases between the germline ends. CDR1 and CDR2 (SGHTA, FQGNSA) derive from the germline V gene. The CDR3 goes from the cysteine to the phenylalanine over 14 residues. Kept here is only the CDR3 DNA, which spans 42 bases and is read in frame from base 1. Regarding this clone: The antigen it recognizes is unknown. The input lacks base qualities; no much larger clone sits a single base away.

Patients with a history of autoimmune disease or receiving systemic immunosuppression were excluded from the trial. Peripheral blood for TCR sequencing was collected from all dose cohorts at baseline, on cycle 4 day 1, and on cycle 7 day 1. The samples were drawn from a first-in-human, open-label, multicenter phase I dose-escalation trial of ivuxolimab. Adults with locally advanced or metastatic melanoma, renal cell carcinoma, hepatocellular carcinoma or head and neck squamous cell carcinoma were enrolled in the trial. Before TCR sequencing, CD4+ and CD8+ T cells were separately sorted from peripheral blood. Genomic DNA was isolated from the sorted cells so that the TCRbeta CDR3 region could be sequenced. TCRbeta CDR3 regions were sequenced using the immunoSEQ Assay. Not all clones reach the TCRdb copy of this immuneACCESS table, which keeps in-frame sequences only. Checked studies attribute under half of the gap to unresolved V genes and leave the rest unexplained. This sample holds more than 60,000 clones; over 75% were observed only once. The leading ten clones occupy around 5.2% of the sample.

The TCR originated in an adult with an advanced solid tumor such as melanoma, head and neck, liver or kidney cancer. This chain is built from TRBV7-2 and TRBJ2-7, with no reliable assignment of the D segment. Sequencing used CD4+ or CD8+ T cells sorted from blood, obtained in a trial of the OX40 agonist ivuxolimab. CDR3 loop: CASSLEAGIYEQYF. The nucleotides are TGTGCCAGCAGCTTAGAGGCCGGTATCTACGAGCAGTACTTC.